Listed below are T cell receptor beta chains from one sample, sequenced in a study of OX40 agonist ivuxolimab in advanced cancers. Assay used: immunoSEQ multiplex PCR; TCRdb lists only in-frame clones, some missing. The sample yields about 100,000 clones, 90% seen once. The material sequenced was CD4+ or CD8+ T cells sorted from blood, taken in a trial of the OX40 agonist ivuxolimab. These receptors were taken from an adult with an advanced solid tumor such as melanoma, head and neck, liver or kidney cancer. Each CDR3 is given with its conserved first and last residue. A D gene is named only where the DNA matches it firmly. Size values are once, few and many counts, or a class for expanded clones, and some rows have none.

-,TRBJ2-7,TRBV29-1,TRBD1,CSVGQGNIGEQYF,TGCAGCGTTGGACAGGGGAATATTGGGGAGCAGTACTTC
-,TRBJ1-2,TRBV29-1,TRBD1,CSAATGQDYGYTF,TGCAGCGCCGCTACAGGACAGGACTATGGCTACACCTTC
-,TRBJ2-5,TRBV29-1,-,CSVENTGPAIYF,TGCAGCGTCGAAAATACAGGCCCTGCTATATACTTC
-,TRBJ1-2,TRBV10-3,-,CAIKERGNYGYTF,TGTGCCATCAAAGAAAGGGGTAACTATGGCTACACCTTC
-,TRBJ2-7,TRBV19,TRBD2,CASSALADFSYEQYF,TGTGCCAGTAGTGCCCTAGCGGACTTCTCCTACGAGCAGTACTTC
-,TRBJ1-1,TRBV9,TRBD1,CASNRDRVNTEAFF,TGTGCCAGCAACAGAGACAGGGTGAACACTGAAGCTTTCTTT
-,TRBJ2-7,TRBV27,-,CASSFGTGYEQYF,TGTGCCAGCAGTTTCGGGACGGGATACGAGCAGTACTTC
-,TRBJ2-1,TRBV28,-,CATQEGPYYSEQFF,TGTGCCACCCAAGAAGGACCGTATTACAGCGAGCAGTTCTTC
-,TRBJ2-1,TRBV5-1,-,CASRSSTNNEQFF,TGCGCCAGCAGATCTAGTACTAACAATGAGCAGTTCTTC
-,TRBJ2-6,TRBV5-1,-,CASGLGPVSGANVLTF,TGCGCCAGCGGGTTAGGTCCCGTCTCTGGGGCCAACGTCCTGACTTTC
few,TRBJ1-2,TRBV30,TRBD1,CAWSEGARGYTF,TGTGCCTGGAGTGAGGGGGCGCGGGGCTACACCTTC
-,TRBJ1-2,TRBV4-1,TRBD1,CASSQEGQGGNYGYTF,TGCGCCAGCAGCCAAGAAGGACAGGGAGGGAACTATGGCTACACCTTC
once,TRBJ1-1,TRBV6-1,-,CASSEMARSTEAFF,TGTGCCAGCAGTGAGATGGCACGGAGCACTGAAGCTTTCTTT
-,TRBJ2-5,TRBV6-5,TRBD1,CASSGTGRETQYF,TGTGCCAGCAGCGGGACAGGGAGGGAGACCCAGTACTTC
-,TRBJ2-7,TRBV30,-,CAWGPRGTFFSYEQYF,TGTGCCTGGGGGCCGAGAGGGACATTTTTCTCCTACGAGCAGTACTTC
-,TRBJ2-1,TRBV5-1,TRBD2,CASTRDGGGPGDEQFF,TGCGCCAGCACCCGAGATGGCGGGGGGCCCGGCGATGAGCAGTTCTTC
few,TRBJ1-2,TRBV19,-,CAAGEGSYGYTF,TGTGCCGCAGGGGAAGGGAGTTATGGCTACACCTTC
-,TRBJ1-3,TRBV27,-,CASRAQGISGNTIYF,TGTGCCAGCAGGGCTCAGGGGATCTCTGGAAACACCATATATTTT
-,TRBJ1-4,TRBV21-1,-,CASKTGTGYKSRTNEKLFF,TGTGCCAGCAAGACCGGGACAGGGTATAAGAGCAGGACTAATGAAAAACTGTTTTTT
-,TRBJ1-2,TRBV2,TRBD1,CASSPLRQGAGGYTF,TGTGCCAGCAGTCCTCTCCGACAGGGGGCTGGTGGCTACACCTTC
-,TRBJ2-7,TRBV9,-,CASSSRVGSSYEQYF,TGTGCCAGCAGCTCGAGGGTCGGGAGCTCCTACGAGCAGTACTTC
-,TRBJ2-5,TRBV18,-,CASSPGGARETQYF,TGTGCCAGCTCACCAGGAGGGGCACGAGAGACCCAGTACTTC
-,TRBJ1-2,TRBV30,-,CAWGPRAATNYGYTF,TGTGCCTGGGGCCCCCGGGCAGCTACTAACTATGGCTACACCTTC
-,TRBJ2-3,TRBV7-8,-,CASSWNPTDTQYF,TGTGCCAGCAGCTGGAACCCCACAGATACGCAGTATTTT
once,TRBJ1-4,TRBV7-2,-,CASSFSGSGEKLFF,TGTGCCAGCAGCTTTTCAGGGTCTGGGGAAAAACTGTTTTTT
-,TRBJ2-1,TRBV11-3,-,CASSPGFNEQFF,TGTGCCAGCAGCCCCGGGTTCAATGAGCAGTTCTTC
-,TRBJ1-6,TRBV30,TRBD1,CAWRRTGGGLLNSPLHF,TGTGCCTGGAGGAGGACAGGGGGCGGTTTACTGAATTCACCCCTCCACTTT
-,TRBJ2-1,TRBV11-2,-,CASSLGVVGEQFF,TGTGCCAGCAGCTTGGGTGTCGTCGGGGAGCAGTTCTTC
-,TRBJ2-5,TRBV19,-,CASSIVAGIGETQYF,TGTGCCAGTAGTATAGTCGCAGGGATTGGGGAGACCCAGTACTTC
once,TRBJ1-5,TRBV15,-,CATITFPSHQPQHF,TGTGCCACCATCACGTTCCCTTCTCATCAGCCCCAGCATTTT
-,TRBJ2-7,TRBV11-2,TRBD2,CASSFRLAPYEQYF,TGTGCCAGCAGCTTTAGACTAGCGCCTTACGAGCAGTACTTC
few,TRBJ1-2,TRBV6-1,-,CASSEYRGNYGYTF,TGTGCCAGCAGTGAGTATCGGGGAAACTATGGCTACACCTTC
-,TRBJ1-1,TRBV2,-,CASSEWGFGTEAFF,TGTGCCAGCAGTGAATGGGGGTTCGGCACTGAAGCTTTCTTT
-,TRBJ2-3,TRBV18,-,CASSPVRLTDTQYF,TGTGCCAGCTCACCCGTCAGGCTGACAGATACGCAGTATTTT
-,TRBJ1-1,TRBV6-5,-,CASSPTPASPTEAFF,TGTGCCAGCAGTCCGACCCCCGCCAGCCCCACTGAAGCTTTCTTT
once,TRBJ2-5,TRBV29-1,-,CSVGAGGVETQYF,TGCAGCGTTGGGGCAGGGGGGGTAGAGACCCAGTACTTC
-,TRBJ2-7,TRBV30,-,CAGKINYEQYF,TGTGCCGGGAAAATCAACTACGAGCAGTACTTC
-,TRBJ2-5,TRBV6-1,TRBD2,CASATSGSRGETQYF,TGTGCCAGCGCTACTAGCGGGAGTAGAGGAGAGACCCAGTACTTC
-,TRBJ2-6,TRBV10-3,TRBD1,CAIPGYTGGPGANVLTF,TGTGCCATTCCGGGCTATACAGGGGGACCTGGGGCCAACGTCCTGACTTTC
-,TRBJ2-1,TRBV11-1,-,CASSLVGGGGPYNEQFF,TGTGCCAGCAGCTTAGTTGGGGGGGGCGGTCCCTACAATGAGCAGTTCTTC
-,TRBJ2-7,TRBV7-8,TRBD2,CASSQSTSGRRGQYF,TGTGCCAGCAGCCAATCGACTAGCGGGAGGAGAGGGCAGTACTTC
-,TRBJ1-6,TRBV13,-,CASSLESELYNSPLHF,TGTGCCAGCAGCTTGGAGAGCGAACTCTATAATTCACCCCTCCACTTT
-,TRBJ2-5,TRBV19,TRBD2,CASRGAGEETQYF,TGTGCCAGTAGGGGAGCGGGAGAGGAGACCCAGTACTTC